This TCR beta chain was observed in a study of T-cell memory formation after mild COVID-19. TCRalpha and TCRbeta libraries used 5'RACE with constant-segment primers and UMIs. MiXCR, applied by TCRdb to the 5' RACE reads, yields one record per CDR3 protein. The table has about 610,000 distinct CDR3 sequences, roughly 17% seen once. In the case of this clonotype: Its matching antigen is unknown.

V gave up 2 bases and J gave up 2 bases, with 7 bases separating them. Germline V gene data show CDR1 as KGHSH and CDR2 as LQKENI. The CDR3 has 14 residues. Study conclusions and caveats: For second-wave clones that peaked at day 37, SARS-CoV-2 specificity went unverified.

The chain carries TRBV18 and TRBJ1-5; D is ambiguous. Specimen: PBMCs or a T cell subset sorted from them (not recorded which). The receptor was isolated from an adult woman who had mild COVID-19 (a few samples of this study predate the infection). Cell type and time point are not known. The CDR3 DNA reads TGTGCCAGCTCACCAGGGGTGCGCAATCAGCCCCAGCATTTT. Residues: CASSPGVRNQPQHF.